These 13 T cell receptor beta chains share one sample of origin, sequenced in a study of control samples from healthy donors and cancer patients. Profiling relied on immunoSEQ multiplex PCR, and the TCRdb table lists in-frame clones only, not all of them. The data contain about 170,000 clones, about 94% of them singletons. Sequencing was carried out using blood. These receptors were collected from a woman aged 55-70 years in good health.

This clone was observed a handful of times. The rearrangement joins TRBV12-5 to TRBJ2-1, with 13 bases that match TRBD2. The V segment lost 6 bases and the J segment 4 bases; nucleotides outside the gene matches: 9. The CDR3 spans 17 residues. The germline CDR1 and CDR2 sequences are LGHNT and FRNRAP. In DNA form, the CDR3 reads TGTGCTAGTGGCCCGTCTGCGGGACTAGCGGGGTACAATGAGCAGTTCTTC. Translation: CASGPSAGLAGYNEQFF.

The V call is TRBV25-1, the J call TRBJ1-2; D remains ambiguous. Trimming left V 3 bases short and J 6 bases short, with 14 bases between. The germline V gene has CDR1 MGHDK and CDR2 SYGVNS. CDR3 size: 14 residues. CDR3 in amino acids: CASSDNWVDHGYTF. The CDR3 DNA reads as TGTGCCAGCAGTGACAATTGGGTGGACCATGGCTACACCTTC.

This chain links TRBV25-1 with TRBJ2-1; 8 bases map to TRBD1. V shed 2 bases and J 4 bases; nucleotides not matched to a gene: 7. In germline, CDR1 is MGHDK, CDR2 SYGVNS. This CDR3 contains 16 residues. CDR3 in amino acids: CASSEGVQGAYNEQFF. The CDR3 coding sequence is TGTGCCAGCAGTGAAGGGGTGCAGGGGGCTTACAATGAGCAGTTCTTC.

The chain joins TRBV30 to TRBJ1-6; 8 bases fit TRBD1. Germline V gene data show CDR1 as GTSNPN and CDR2 as SVGIG (reference sequence). This CDR3 has 13 amino acids. Losses at the gene ends were 5 bases for V and 5 bases for J; bases not matched to a gene: 2. The DNA for the CDR3 is TGTGCCTGGGGACAGGGACATAATTCACCCCTCCACTTT. It codes for CAWGQGHNSPLHF.

The V call is TRBV6-2 or TRBV6-3, the J call TRBJ1-2; 7 positions match TRBD1. The CDR3 runs to 14 residues. Germline CDR1 is MNHEY and CDR2 is SVGEGT. With V trimmed by 2 bases and J by 2 bases, 2 bases remained unmatched. In DNA form, the CDR3 reads TGTGCCAGCAGTTACGGGACAGACAACTATGGCTACACCTTC. Its translation is CASSYGTDNYGYTF.

The chain combines TRBV7-2 with TRBJ2-4; 8 bases match TRBD1. V shed 5 bases and J 1 base; nucleotides not matched to a gene: 16. This CDR3 comprises 19 residues. Germline V gene lookup returns CDR1 SGHTA and CDR2 FQGNSA. CDR3 sequence: CASSAEPSRRGRAKNIQYF. The CDR3 DNA is TGTGCCAGCAGCGCCGAGCCCTCACGCAGGGGGCGCGCCAAAAACATTCAGTACTTC.

The V and J genes are TRBV11-2 and TRBJ2-2, with TRBD2 identical over 8 bases. This CDR3 region has 14 residues. Germline values: CDR1 SGHAT, CDR2 FQNNGV. V lost 5 bases and J lost 4; bases outside the gene matches: 3. CDR3 region: CASSQRGLTGELFF. DNA of the CDR3: TGTGCCAGCAGCCAGCGGGGGCTCACCGGGGAGCTGTTTTTT.

The rearrangement joins TRBV10-3 to TRBJ1-5; D is ambiguous. The CDR3 runs 14 residues. V shed 8 bases and J shed 5 bases, with 16 bases lying between them. Germline-derived CDR1 and CDR2 are ENHRY and SYGVKD. The CDR3 bases are TGTGCCATCGCCGTTCGGGGTGGGGATCAGCCCCAGCATTTT. Its protein is CAIAVRGGDQPQHF.

The chain uses TRBV28 and TRBJ1-4; 7 positions agree with TRBD1. Trimming at V came to 6 bases and at J to 5 bases, leaving 9 bases not matched to a gene. Germline-derived CDR1 and CDR2 are MDHEN and SYDVKM. The CDR3 runs to 15 residues. CDR3 DNA sequence: TGTGCCAGCAGAACTCGGACAGGAACAAATGAAAAACTGTTTTTT. Translation: CASRTRTGTNEKLFF.

The CDR3 sequence is CASSIQGANVYEQYF. CDR3 sequence (DNA): TGTGCCAGTAGCATCCAGGGGGCGAATGTATACGAGCAGTACTTC. V usage is TRBV19 and J usage is TRBJ2-7, with TRBD1 matching over 8 bases. The CDR3 has 15 amino acids. The germline V gene has CDR1 LNHDA and CDR2 SQIVND (reference sequence). Losses at the gene ends were 6 bases for V and 4 bases for J; bases not matched to a gene: 11. Based on the CDR3 plus reference TRBV19 and TRBJ2-7, the full variable domain is DGGITQSPKYLFRKEGQNVTLSCEQNLNHDAMYWYRQDPGQGLRLIYYSQIVNDFQKGDIAEGYSVSREKKESFPLTVTSAQKNPTAFYLCASSIQGANVYEQYFGPGTRLTVT.

The chain couples TRBV21-1 to TRBJ2-1; TRBD1 reflects the table's D call only, with no check against the DNA. TRBV21-1 is an annotated pseudogene. This CDR3 is 15 amino acids long. The CDR3 coding sequence is TGTGCCAGAGAACGACAGACTCTCTCCTACAATGAGCAGTTCTTC. Its translation is CARERQTLSYNEQFF.

V usage is TRBV4-3 and J usage is TRBJ2-3; possibly TRBD1 or TRBD2 for D (5 bases each). This CDR3 has 19 residues. Germline V gene sequence: CDR1 LGHNA, CDR2 YSLEER. The V gene lost 4 bases and the J gene lost 2 bases, with 25 bases spanning the gap. The CDR3 DNA is TGCGCCAGCAGCCCTCGAGTAATAGGGACGGTTTACTCCACAGATACGCAGTATTTT. This gives the protein CASSPRVIGTVYSTDTQYF.

This chain connects TRBV5-6 to TRBJ1-1; unclear D gene. The germline CDR1 and CDR2 sequences are SGHDT and YYEEEE. This CDR3 contains 11 residues. V lost 0 bases and J lost 6, with 3 bases in between. CDR3 in amino acids: CASSLASEAFF. The CDR3 DNA follows: TGTGCCAGCAGCTTGGCATCTGAAGCTTTCTTT.